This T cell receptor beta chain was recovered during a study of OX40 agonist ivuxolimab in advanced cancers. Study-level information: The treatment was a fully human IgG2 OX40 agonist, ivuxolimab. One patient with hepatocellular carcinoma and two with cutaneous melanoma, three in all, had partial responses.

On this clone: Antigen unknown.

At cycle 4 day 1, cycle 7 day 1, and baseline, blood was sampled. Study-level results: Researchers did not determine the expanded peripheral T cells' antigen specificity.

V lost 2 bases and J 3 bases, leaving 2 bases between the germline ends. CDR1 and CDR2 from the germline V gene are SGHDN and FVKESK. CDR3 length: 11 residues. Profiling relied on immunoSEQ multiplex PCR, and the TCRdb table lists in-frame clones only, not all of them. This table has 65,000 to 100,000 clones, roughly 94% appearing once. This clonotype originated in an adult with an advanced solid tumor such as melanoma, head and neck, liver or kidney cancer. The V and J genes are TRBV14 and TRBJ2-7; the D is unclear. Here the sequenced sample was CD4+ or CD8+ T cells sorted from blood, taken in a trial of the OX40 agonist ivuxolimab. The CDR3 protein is CASSQFYEQYF. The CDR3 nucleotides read TGTGCCAGCAGCCAATTCTACGAGCAGTACTTC.